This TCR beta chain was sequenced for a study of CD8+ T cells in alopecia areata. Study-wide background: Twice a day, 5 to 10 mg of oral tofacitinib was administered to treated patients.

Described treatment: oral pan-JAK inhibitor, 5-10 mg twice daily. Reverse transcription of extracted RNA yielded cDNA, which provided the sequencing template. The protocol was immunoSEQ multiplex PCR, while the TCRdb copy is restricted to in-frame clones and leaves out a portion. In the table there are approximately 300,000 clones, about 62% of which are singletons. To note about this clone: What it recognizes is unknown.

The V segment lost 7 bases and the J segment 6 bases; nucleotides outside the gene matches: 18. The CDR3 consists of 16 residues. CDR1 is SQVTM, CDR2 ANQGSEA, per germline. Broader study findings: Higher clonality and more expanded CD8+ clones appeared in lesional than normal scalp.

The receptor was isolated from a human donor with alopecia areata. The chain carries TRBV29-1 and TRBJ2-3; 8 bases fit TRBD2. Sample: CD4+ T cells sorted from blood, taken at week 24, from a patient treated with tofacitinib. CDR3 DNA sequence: TGCAGCGGCGGAACGGGAGGCGGGGGGAATTGGGATACGCAGTATTTT. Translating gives CSGGTGGGGNWDTQYF.